A single sample gave rise to the 23 T cell receptor beta chains below, sequenced in a study of T cell changes during pregnancy in multiple sclerosis. Method: immunoSEQ multiplex PCR; TCRdb's copy keeps in-frame clones and lacks some. The table has some 96,000 clones, 92% seen once. The sample was peripheral blood, taken after pregnancy. These receptors were taken from a female donor with multiple sclerosis, enrolled in a pregnancy study.

With regard to this clone: This specimen includes other DNA sequences encoding the same CDR3. The chain combines TRBV9 with TRBJ1-1; no clear D gene. V lost 0 bases and J lost 1, with 4 bases in between. Germline V gene sequence: CDR1 SGDLS, CDR2 YYNGEE. The CDR3 is 13 amino acids. The chain's CDR3 is CASSVDRNTEAFF. CDR3 nucleotides: TGTGCCAGCAGCGTAGACAGGAACACTGAAGCTTTCTTT.

The gene calls are TRBV5-1 and TRBJ2-2; the D gene is possibly TRBD1 (5 bases). Germline V gene data show CDR1 as SGHRS and CDR2 as YFSETQ. The CDR3 spans 14 residues. V was pared by 7 bases and J by 6 bases, with 16 bases between. The chain's CDR3 is CASGRVEVAGELFF. In DNA, the CDR3 is TGCGCCAGCGGCAGGGTAGAGGTTGCCGGGGAGCTGTTTTTT.

The chain combines TRBV7-3 with TRBJ2-3; 8 nucleotides line up with TRBD1. V lost 1 base to trimming and J lost 6 bases; unmatched junction nucleotides: 6. The CDR3 runs 15 residues. The germline CDR1 and CDR2 sequences are SGHTA and FQGTGA. The CDR3, as DNA: TGTGCCAGCAGCTTAAATCGGGACAGGTCCGATACGCAGTATTTT. Translating it yields CASSLNRDRSDTQYF.

The V gene is TRBV5-1, the J gene TRBJ2-7; 11 bases are a match to TRBD2. CDR3 size: 17 residues. Trimming at V came to 4 bases and at J to 0 bases, leaving 9 bases not matched to a gene. Germline V gene lookup returns CDR1 SGHRS and CDR2 YFSETQ. CDR3 in DNA: TGCGCCAGCAGCGGCCGGACTAGCGGGCCGAGCTCCTACGAGCAGTACTTC. Amino acids: CASSGRTSGPSSYEQYF.

The chain is built from TRBV30 and TRBJ1-3, with D possibly TRBD1 on 6 matching bases. From germline, CDR1 is GTSNPN and CDR2 SVGIG (reference sequence). The CDR3 length is 15 residues. V lost 3 bases, J lost 4 bases, and 16 bases lay in between. CDR3: CAWRDSPLAGNTIYF. The CDR3 DNA reads as TGTGCCTGGAGGGACAGTCCCTTAGCCGGAAACACCATATATTTT.

The rearrangement links TRBV19 to TRBJ1-1, with D perhaps TRBD1 (6 bases). The CDR3 length is 16 residues. The ends were cut back, 4 bases at V and 0 bases at J, with 15 bases in the middle. In germline, CDR1 is LNHDA, CDR2 SQIVND (reference sequence). CDR3 protein: CASSNKDSSMNTEAFF. Written as DNA, the CDR3 is TGTGCCAGTAGTAATAAGGACAGTAGTATGAACACTGAAGCTTTCTTT. Complete variable domain (other parts from reference TRBV19 and TRBJ1-1): DGGITQSPKYLFRKEGQNVTLSCEQNLNHDAMYWYRQDPGQGLRLIYYSQIVNDFQKGDIAEGYSVSREKKESFPLTVTSAQKNPTAFYLCASSNKDSSMNTEAFFGQGTRLTVV.

Written as DNA, the CDR3 is TGCGCCAGCGCTCGGGAGCTAAGGACAGATACGCAGTATTTT. Translated: CASARELRTDTQYF. The chain couples TRBV4-1 to TRBJ2-3, with D maybe TRBD2 (6 bases). The length of the CDR3 is 14 residues. Deletions cut 8 bases from V and 3 bases from J, with 15 bases between. The germline V gene has CDR1 MGHRA and CDR2 YSYEKL.

The chain employs TRBV27 and TRBJ1-2, with TRBD1 as a possible D gene (6 bases). Germline CDR1 MNHEY, CDR2 SMNVEV (reference sequence). The CDR3 runs to 15 residues. Trimming left V 6 bases short and J 7 bases short, with 21 bases between. CDR3 in amino acids: CASSVRTAPGFGYTF. In nucleotides, the CDR3 is TGTGCCAGCAGCGTCCGGACAGCCCCTGGTTTTGGCTACACCTTC.

The chain is built from TRBV5-1 and TRBJ2-6; tentatively, D is TRBD2 (5 bases). The CDR3 extends over 17 amino acids. V shed 3 bases and J shed 2 bases, with 15 bases lying between them. Germline V lookup: CDR1 SGHRS, CDR2 YFSETQ. The CDR3 DNA is TGCGCCAGCAGCTCCCGGGATCCTCGGGCTGGGGCCAACGTCCTGACTTTC. Encoded protein: CASSSRDPRAGANVLTF.

The rearrangement joins TRBV10-3 to TRBJ2-5; 7 bases align to TRBD1. The CDR3 is 13 residues long. Germline loops: CDR1 ENHRY, CDR2 SYGVKD. The junction had 6 bases not matched to a gene; V was cut back by 6 bases and J by 5 bases. The CDR3 sequence: CAISEGAKETQYF. For the CDR3, the DNA is TGTGCCATCAGCGAGGGGGCGAAGGAGACCCAGTACTTC.

This clone was detected a few times. V usage is TRBV18 and J usage is TRBJ1-1; TRBD1 is a possible D gene (6 bases). Trimming shortened V by 4 bases and J by 1 base, and 13 bases separated the two germline ends. Germline V gene sequence: CDR1 KGHSH, CDR2 LQKENI. This CDR3 has 15 residues. The CDR3 here is CASSLSGTKNTEAFF. In DNA form, the CDR3 reads TGTGCCAGCTCACTTTCTGGGACAAAGAACACTGAAGCTTTCTTT.

The V call is TRBV28, the J call TRBJ2-7; D call uncertain. Trimming shortened V by 3 bases and J by 13 bases, and 22 bases separated the two germline ends. The V gene's germline CDR1 is MDHEN and CDR2 SYDVKM. This CDR3 has 14 residues. CDR3 amino acids: CASSLPHLLAHEYF. Here the CDR3 DNA reads TGTGCCAGCAGTTTGCCACATCTTCTGGCTCATGAATACTTC.

The chain joins TRBV7-8 to TRBJ2-5; 7 nucleotides agree with TRBD1. Trimming removed 7 bases from V and 0 bases from J; junction bases left unmatched: 14. This CDR3 has 17 amino acids. Germline V CDR1 and CDR2: SGHVS, FQNEAQ. In DNA form, the CDR3 reads TGTGCCAGCAACCCTCTAGTGGCAGGGGGAAACCAAGAGACCCAGTACTTC. Its translation is CASNPLVAGGNQETQYF.

The gene calls are TRBV28 and TRBJ2-7, with D tentatively TRBD2 (6 bases). From germline, CDR1 is MDHEN and CDR2 SYDVKM. The CDR3 runs 17 residues. The V end was cut by 6 bases, the J end by 4 bases, with 25 bases between. In DNA, the CDR3 is TGTGCCAGCAGCCCTAATCGTTACAACGGACTACCTTACGAGCAGTACTTC. Translating gives CASSPNRYNGLPYEQYF.

This rearrangement joins TRBV19 to TRBJ2-7; TRBD1 might be the D (5 bases). CDR1 and CDR2 (germline): LNHDA, SQIVND (reference sequence). V lost 5 bases to trimming and J lost 4 bases, with 15 bases between them. The CDR3 spans 14 residues. DNA of the CDR3: TGTGCCAGTAGTCAGACGACAGTAATTTACGAGCAGTACTTC. It yields the protein CASSQTTVIYEQYF.

The V gene is TRBV15, the J gene TRBJ2-7, with a tentative D call TRBD1 (5 bases). CDR1 and CDR2 from the germline V gene are LNHNV and YYDKDF (reference sequence). The CDR3 covers 17 residues. V was clipped by 5 bases and J by 3 bases, with 23 bases between them. CDR3 sequence (DNA): TGTGCCACCAGCCCACCTCCAGGGATAGGGGCCAACTACGAGCAGTACTTC. Translation: CATSPPPGIGANYEQYF.

The chain links TRBV29-1 to TRBJ2-5, with TRBD1 as a possible D gene (5 bases). Trimming removed 5 bases at V and 5 bases at J, with 12 bases between. Germline assignment: CDR1 SQVTM and CDR2 ANQGSEA. The CDR3 is made up of 12 amino acids. In nucleotides, the CDR3 is TGCAGCGTTATCCCACCAGGGGAGACCCAGTACTTC. The encoded protein is CSVIPPGETQYF.

The chain employs TRBV9 and TRBJ1-5; no definite D call. The CDR3 extends over 15 amino acids. CDR1 is SGDLS and CDR2 is YYNGEE in the germline V gene. Deletions cut 4 bases from V and 7 bases from J, with 18 bases between. The CDR3 region has the DNA TGTGCCAGCAGCCATGACGGCTCCCGGGAGCAGCCCCAGCATTTT. Translation: CASSHDGSREQPQHF.

This chain connects TRBV14 to TRBJ2-1; 9 bases are shared with TRBD1. CDR1 and CDR2 from the germline V gene are SGHDN and FVKESK. Trimming removed 3 bases from V and 6 bases from J; junction bases left unmatched: 9. CDR3 size: 16 residues. The CDR3 loop is CASSQDRDRDINEQFF. The CDR3 DNA reads TGTGCCAGCAGCCAGGACCGGGACAGGGATATCAATGAGCAGTTCTTC.

The rearrangement links TRBV9 to TRBJ1-6, with D uncertain. Germline V gene data show CDR1 as SGDLS and CDR2 as YYNGEE. The CDR3 covers 15 residues. With 3 bases removed from V and 10 bases from J, the gap between germline ends came to 17 bases. The chain's CDR3 is CASSGPRAEGSPLHF. CDR3 DNA sequence: TGTGCCAGCAGCGGACCGCGGGCCGAGGGATCACCCCTCCACTTT.

A single count supports this clone. The gene calls are TRBV7-9 and TRBJ1-1; 9 bases match TRBD1. The CDR3 spans 15 residues. CDR1 and CDR2 (germline): SEHNR, FQNEAQ (reference sequence). Trimming at V came to 5 bases and at J to 8 bases, leaving 12 bases not matched to a gene. The CDR3 sequence: CASSRSGQGKSEAFF. CDR3 in DNA: TGTGCCAGCAGCCGCTCGGGACAGGGAAAGTCGGAAGCTTTCTTT.

The chain has TRBV27 and TRBJ1-2; the match to TRBD1 covers 12 bases. The CDR3 spans 16 residues. Germline V gives CDR1 MNHEY, CDR2 SMNVEV (reference sequence). J gave up 4 bases and V 5 bases, and 8 bases lay outside the gene matches. The CDR3 nucleotides read TGTGCCAGCAGTCCCCGCCCGGGACAGGGGGCCTATGGCTACACCTTC. Translation: CASSPRPGQGAYGYTF.

The chain joins TRBV14 to TRBJ1-4; TRBD1 agrees at 8 bases. Trimming took 2 bases from V and 7 from J; bases not matched to a gene: 6. CDR3 length: 15 amino acids. Germline V gives CDR1 SGHDN, CDR2 FVKESK. CDR3 protein: CASSQLGQGGEKLFF. In DNA form, the CDR3 reads TGTGCCAGCAGCCAATTAGGACAGGGAGGTGAAAAACTGTTTTTT.